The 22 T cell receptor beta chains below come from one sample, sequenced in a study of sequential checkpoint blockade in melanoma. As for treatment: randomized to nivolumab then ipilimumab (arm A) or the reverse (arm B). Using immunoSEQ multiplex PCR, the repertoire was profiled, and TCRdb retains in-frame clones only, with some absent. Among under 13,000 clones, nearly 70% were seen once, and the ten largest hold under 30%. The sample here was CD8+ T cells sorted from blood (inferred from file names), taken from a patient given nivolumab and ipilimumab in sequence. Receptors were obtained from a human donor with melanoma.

The CDR3 nucleotides read TGTGCCAGCAGCCAAGAGGTGTGGAGTACCGGGGAGCTGTTTTTT. Encoded protein: CASSQEVWSTGELFF. The rearrangement links TRBV4-2 to TRBJ2-2; D remains ambiguous. The CDR3 is made up of 15 amino acids. The germline CDR1 and CDR2 sequences are LGHNA and YNFKEQ. V was pared by 0 bases and J by 5 bases, with 10 bases between.

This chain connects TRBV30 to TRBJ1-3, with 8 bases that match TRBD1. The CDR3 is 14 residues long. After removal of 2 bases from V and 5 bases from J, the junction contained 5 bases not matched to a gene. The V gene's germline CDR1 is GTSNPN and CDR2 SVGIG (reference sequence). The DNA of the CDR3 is TGTGCCTGGAGTAGAGGACAGGGAAGAAACACCATATATTTT. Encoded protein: CAWSRGQGRNTIYF.

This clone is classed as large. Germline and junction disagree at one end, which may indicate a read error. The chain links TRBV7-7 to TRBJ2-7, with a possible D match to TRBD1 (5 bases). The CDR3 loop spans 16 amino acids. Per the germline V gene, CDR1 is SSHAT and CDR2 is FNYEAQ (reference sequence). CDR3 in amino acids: CASSLAPQGWSYEQYF. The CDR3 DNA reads TGTGCTAGCAGCTTAGCCCCCCAGGGTTGGTCCTACGAGCAGTACTTC.

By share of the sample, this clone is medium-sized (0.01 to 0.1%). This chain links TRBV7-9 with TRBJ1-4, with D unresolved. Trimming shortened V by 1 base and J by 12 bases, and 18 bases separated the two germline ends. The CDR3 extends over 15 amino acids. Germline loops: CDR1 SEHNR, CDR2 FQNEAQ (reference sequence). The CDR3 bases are TGTGCCAGCAGCTTAGTGGTGCTCGGAGATTCTGAACTGTTTTTT. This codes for CASSLVVLGDSELFF.

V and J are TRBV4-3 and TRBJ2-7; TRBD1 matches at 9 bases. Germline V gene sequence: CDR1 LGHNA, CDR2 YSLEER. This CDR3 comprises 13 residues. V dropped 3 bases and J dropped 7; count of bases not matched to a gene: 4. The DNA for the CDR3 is TGCGCCAGCAGCCAGGGACAGGGAGAAGAGCAGTACTTC. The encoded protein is CASSQGQGEEQYF.

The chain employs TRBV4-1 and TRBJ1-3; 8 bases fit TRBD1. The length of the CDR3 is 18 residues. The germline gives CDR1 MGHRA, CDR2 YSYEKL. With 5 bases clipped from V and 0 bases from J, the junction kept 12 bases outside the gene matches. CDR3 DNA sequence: TGCGCCAGCAGCTCCCTCCCGCGGACAGGGAGCTCTGGAAACACCATATATTTT. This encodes CASSSLPRTGSSGNTIYF.

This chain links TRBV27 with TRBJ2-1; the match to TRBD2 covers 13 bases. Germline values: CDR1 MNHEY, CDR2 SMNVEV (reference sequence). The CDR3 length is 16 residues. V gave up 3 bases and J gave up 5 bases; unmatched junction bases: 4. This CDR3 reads CASSFPGTSGDNEQFF. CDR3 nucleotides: TGTGCCAGCAGTTTCCCCGGGACTAGCGGGGACAATGAGCAGTTCTTC.

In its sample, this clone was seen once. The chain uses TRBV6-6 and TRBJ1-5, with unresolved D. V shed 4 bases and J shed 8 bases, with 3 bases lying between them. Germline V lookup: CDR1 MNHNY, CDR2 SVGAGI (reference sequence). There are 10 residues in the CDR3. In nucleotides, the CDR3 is TGTGCCAGCAGTTTTAAGCCCCAGCATTTT. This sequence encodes CASSFKPQHF.

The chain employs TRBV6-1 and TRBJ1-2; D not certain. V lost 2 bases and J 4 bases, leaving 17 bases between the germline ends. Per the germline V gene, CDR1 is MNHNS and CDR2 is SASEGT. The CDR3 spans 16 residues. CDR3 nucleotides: TGTGCCAGCAGTGAAATTAGCCAACCTGGATTCTATGGCTACACCTTC. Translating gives CASSEISQPGFYGYTF.

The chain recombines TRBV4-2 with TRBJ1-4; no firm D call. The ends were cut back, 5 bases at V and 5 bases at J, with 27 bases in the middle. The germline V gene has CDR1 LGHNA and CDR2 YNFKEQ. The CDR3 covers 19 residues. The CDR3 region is CASSEKIGEPFGLNEKLFF. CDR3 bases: TGTGCCAGCAGCGAAAAGATCGGGGAACCATTCGGACTCAATGAAAAACTGTTTTTT.

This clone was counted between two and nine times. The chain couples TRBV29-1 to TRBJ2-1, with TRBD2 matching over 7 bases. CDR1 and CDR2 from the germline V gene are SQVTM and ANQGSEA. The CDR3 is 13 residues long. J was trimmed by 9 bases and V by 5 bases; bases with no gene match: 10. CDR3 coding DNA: TGCAGCGTTCAGGCGACGGGAGGCGGTGAGCAGTTCTTC. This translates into CSVQATGGGEQFF.

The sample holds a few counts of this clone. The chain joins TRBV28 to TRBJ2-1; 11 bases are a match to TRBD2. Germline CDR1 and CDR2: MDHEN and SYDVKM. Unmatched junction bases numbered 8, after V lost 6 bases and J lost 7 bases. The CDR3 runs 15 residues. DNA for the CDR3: TGTGCCAGCAGCCAGACTAGCGGGATGAGGAATGAGCAGTTCTTC. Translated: CASSQTSGMRNEQFF.

The CDR3 DNA is TGTGCCAGCAGTTCCCTCAATCCGAGAGAGAACATTCAGTACTTC. This gives the protein CASSSLNPRENIQYF. The chain links TRBV27 to TRBJ2-4; D not resolved. Trimming shortened V by 4 bases and J by 7 bases, and 17 bases separated the two germline ends. This CDR3 region has 15 residues. The V gene's germline CDR1 is MNHEY and CDR2 SMNVEV (reference sequence).

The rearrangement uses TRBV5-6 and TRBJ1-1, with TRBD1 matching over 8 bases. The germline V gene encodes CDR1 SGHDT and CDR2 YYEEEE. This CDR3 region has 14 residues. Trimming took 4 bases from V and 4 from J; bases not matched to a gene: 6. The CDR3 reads CASSGDRGVTEAFF. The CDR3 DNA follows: TGTGCCAGCAGCGGCGACAGGGGTGTCACTGAAGCTTTCTTT.

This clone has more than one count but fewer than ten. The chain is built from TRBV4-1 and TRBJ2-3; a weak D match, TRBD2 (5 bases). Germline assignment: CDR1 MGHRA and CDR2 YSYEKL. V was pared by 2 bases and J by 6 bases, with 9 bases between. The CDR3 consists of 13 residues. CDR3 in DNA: TGCGCCAGCAGCCAACAAACTAGGGATACGCAGTATTTT. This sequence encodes CASSQQTRDTQYF.

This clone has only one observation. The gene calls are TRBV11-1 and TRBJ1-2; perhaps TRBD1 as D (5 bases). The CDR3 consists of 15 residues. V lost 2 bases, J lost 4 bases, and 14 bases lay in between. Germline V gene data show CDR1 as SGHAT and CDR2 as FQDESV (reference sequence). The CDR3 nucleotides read TGTGCCAGCAGCTTAAGCAGCAGGGTGAGCTATGGCTACACCTTC. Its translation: CASSLSSRVSYGYTF.

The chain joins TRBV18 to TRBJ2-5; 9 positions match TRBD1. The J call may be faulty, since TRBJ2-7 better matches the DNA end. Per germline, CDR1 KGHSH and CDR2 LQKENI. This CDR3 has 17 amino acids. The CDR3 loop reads CASSPLGTGKLVYEQYF. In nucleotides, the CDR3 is TGTGCCAGCTCACCACTCGGGACAGGGAAATTAGTATACGAGCAGTACTTC.

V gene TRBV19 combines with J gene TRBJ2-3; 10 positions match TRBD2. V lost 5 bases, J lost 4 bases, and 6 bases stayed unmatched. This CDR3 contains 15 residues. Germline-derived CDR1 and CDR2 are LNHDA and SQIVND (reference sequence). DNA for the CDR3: TGTGCCAGTAGTCCCGGGACTAGCGACGCAGATACGCAGTATTTT. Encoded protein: CASSPGTSDADTQYF.

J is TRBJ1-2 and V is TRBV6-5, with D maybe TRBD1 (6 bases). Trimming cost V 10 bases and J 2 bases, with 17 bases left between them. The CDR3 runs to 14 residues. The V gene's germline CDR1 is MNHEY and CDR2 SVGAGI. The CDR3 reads CATPGYRGNYGYTF. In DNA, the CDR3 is TGTGCCACGCCTGGGTATAGGGGGAACTATGGCTACACCTTC.

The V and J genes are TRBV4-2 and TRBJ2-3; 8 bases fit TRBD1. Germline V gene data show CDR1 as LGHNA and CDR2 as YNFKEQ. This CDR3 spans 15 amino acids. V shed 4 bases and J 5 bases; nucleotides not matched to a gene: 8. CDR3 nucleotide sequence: TGTGCCAGCAGCCCCCGGACAGGGTTTGTAGATACGCAGTATTTT. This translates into CASSPRTGFVDTQYF.

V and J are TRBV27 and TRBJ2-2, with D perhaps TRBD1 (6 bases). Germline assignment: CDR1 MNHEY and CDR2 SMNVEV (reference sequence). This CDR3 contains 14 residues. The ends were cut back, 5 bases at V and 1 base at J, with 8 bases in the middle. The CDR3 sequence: CASSDRKNTGELFF. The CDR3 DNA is TGTGCCAGCAGTGACAGGAAGAACACCGGGGAGCTGTTTTTT.

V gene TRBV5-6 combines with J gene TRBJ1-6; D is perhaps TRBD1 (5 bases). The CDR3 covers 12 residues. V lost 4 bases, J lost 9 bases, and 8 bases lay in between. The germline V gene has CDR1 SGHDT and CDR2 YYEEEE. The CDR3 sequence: CASSPGGSPLHF. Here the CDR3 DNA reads TGTGCCAGCAGCCCCGGGGGTTCACCCCTCCACTTT.